This T cell receptor beta chain was identified during a study of somatic mutations in cytotoxic T cells in rheumatoid arthritis. Study-wide background: Flow cytometry sorted some V beta antibody-stained T-cell populations to nearly 100% purity, V beta1+ cells among them being sequenced for TCRB. Regarding the study as a whole: Antigens targeted by the expanded CD8+ clones were unknown.

The germline V gene has CDR1 SNHLY and CDR2 FYNNEI. Between the trimmed V and J ends, which lost 8 bases and 7 bases, there was a span of 9 bases. The CDR3 loop spans 11 amino acids. Concerning this clone itself: Its antigen is not known.

Measured with immunoSEQ multiplex PCR; TCRdb has only the in-frame clones, and not every one. This table has 35,000 to 45,000 clones, 84% appearing once. The sample comprised CD8+ T cells sorted from blood. The receptor's source is a man in his forties or fifties in good health. The V gene is TRBV2, the J gene TRBJ2-1; D ambiguous. The CDR3 protein is CASPDGNEQFF. The CDR3 bases are TGTGCCAGCCCCGACGGGAATGAGCAGTTCTTC. Full variable domain (remainder filled in from reference TRBV2 and TRBJ2-1): EPEVTQTPSHQVTQMGQEVILRCVPISNHLYFYWYRQILGQKVEFLVSFYNNEISEKSEIFDDQFSVERPDGSNFTLKIRSTKLEDSAMYFCASPDGNEQFFGPGTRLTVL.